The 20 T cell receptor beta chains presented below share a single source sample, sequenced in a study of cytomegalovirus exposure and HLA in healthy donors. Primers included in the PCR were 60 Vbeta and 13 Jbeta primers. The protocol was immunoSEQ multiplex PCR, while the TCRdb copy is restricted to in-frame clones and leaves out a portion. The data contain 160,000 or so clones, approximately 80% of them singletons. Sequencing was done on a sample of PBMCs. The receptor set was obtained from a male donor in good health and CMV-seronegative.

The chain links TRBV12-5 to TRBJ2-5; 13 positions match TRBD2. Trimming cost V 6 bases and J 2 bases; bases outside gene matches: 9. This CDR3 comprises 17 residues. Germline V CDR1 and CDR2: LGHNT, FRNRAP. Written as DNA, the CDR3 is TGTGCTAGTGGAGTGGGACTAGCGGGGCGCTATCAAGAGACCCAGTACTTC. Translated: CASGVGLAGRYQETQYF.

The rearrangement links TRBV9 to TRBJ1-2, with D possibly matching TRBD1 (6 bases). V was clipped by 4 bases and J by 7 bases, with 17 bases between them. Germline V gene data show CDR1 as SGDLS and CDR2 as YYNGEE. The CDR3 is made up of 14 amino acids. The CDR3 coding sequence is TGTGCCAGCAGCTCCCGGGACAATTCCATTGGCTACACCTTC. This translates into CASSSRDNSIGYTF.

This chain uses TRBV5-1 with TRBJ2-7; D unclear. The CDR3 has 14 residues. Trimming took off 0 bases at V and 5 bases at J, with 12 bases between the two ends. Germline V gene data show CDR1 as SGHRS and CDR2 as YFSETQ. As DNA, the CDR3 is TGCGCCAGCAGCTTGGTTCGACAAGAAGACGAGCAGTACTTC. This translates into CASSLVRQEDEQYF.

The sample holds one count of this clone. The chain carries TRBV9 and TRBJ2-3; 9 nucleotides match TRBD2. With 1 base clipped from V and 5 bases from J, the junction kept 8 bases outside the gene matches. Germline CDR1 SGDLS, CDR2 YYNGEE. There are 16 residues in the CDR3. In DNA, the CDR3 is TGTGCCAGCAGCGTATATTCCCAGCGGGAGGTAGATACGCAGTATTTT. Its translation is CASSVYSQREVDTQYF. Filled out from reference TRBV9 and TRBJ2-3, the complete variable domain reads DSGVTQTPKHLITATGQRVTLRCSPRSGDLSVYWYQQSLDQGLQFLIQYYNGEERAKGNILERFSAQQFPDLHSELNLSSLELGDSALYFCASSVYSQREVDTQYFGPGTRLTVL.

The chain uses TRBV27 and TRBJ1-1; 9 bases map to TRBD1. The V segment lost 5 bases and the J segment 10 bases; nucleotides outside the gene matches: 14. CDR3 length equals 15 residues. Germline assignment: CDR1 MNHEY and CDR2 SMNVEV (reference sequence). The CDR3 is CASSLTGGEGLGAFF. CDR3 nucleotides: TGTGCCAGCAGTCTAACAGGGGGCGAAGGTTTGGGAGCTTTCTTT.

This clone was recorded only once. The chain joins TRBV7-6 to TRBJ2-1; 7 positions agree with TRBD2. In germline, CDR1 is SGHVS, CDR2 FNYEAQ. V shed 1 base and J 7 bases; nucleotides not matched to a gene: 4. The length of the CDR3 is 14 residues. The CDR3 DNA sequence: TGTGCCAGCAGCTTAGGGGAGGGGTTTAATGAGCAGTTCTTC. It codes for CASSLGEGFNEQFF. Based on the CDR3 plus reference TRBV7-6 and TRBJ2-1, the full variable domain is GAGVSQSPRYKVTKRGQDVALRCDPISGHVSLYWYRQALGQGPEFLTYFNYEAQQDKSGLPNDRFSAERPEGSISTLTIQRTEQRDSAMYRCASSLGEGFNEQFFGPGTRLTVL.

The genes are TRBV4-2 and TRBJ2-3, with unresolved D. Germline V gene sequence: CDR1 LGHNA, CDR2 YNFKEQ. Between the trimmed V and J ends, which lost 0 bases and 6 bases, there was a span of 13 bases. This CDR3 spans 15 amino acids. This chain's CDR3 is CASSQDPAARDTQYF. CDR3 DNA sequence: TGTGCCAGCAGCCAAGATCCGGCTGCTAGGGATACGCAGTATTTT.

DNA for the CDR3: TGTGCCAGCAGTGAACCCCTCGCGGGGATGAGCTCCTACGAGCAGTACTTC. The encoded protein is CASSEPLAGMSSYEQYF. The chain recombines TRBV2 with TRBJ2-7, with D possibly matching TRBD2 (6 bases). Looked up from germline, CDR1 is SNHLY and CDR2 is FYNNEI. CDR3 length equals 17 residues. With 2 bases removed from V and 0 bases from J, the gap between germline ends came to 17 bases.

This chain uses TRBV19 with TRBJ1-3; a possible D gene is TRBD1 (5 bases). The CDR3 is 14 residues long. Germline CDR1 is LNHDA and CDR2 is SQIVND (reference sequence). Trimming left V 6 bases short and J 0 bases short, with 9 bases between. CDR3 loop: CASRPQVSGNTIYF. CDR3 nucleotide sequence: TGTGCCAGTAGACCACAGGTCTCTGGAAACACCATATATTTT.

This chain uses TRBV27 with TRBJ2-2; a possible D gene is TRBD1 (6 bases). Germline CDR1 is MNHEY and CDR2 is SMNVEV (reference sequence). Deletions cut 6 bases from V and 6 bases from J, with 17 bases between. The CDR3 spans 15 residues. The CDR3 spells CASSFDRRGAGELFF. The CDR3 coding sequence is TGTGCCAGCAGCTTCGACAGGAGAGGCGCCGGGGAGCTGTTTTTT.

The CDR3 nucleotides are TGTGCCAGCAGCGCTGACGCAGGGTCTTATGGCTACACCTTC. It specifies CASSADAGSYGYTF. This rearrangement joins TRBV7-8 to TRBJ1-2, with TRBD1 as a possible D gene (5 bases). This CDR3 spans 14 amino acids. V shed 5 bases and J shed 5 bases, with 15 bases lying between them. Germline V gene data show CDR1 as SGHVS and CDR2 as FQNEAQ.

The chain carries TRBV28 and TRBJ1-2; D may be TRBD1 (6 bases). The CDR3 is 11 residues long. Trimming cost V 6 bases and J 5 bases, with 7 bases left between them. Germline CDR1 and CDR2: MDHEN and SYDVKM. The CDR3 sequence: CASRGQYGYTF. The DNA of the CDR3 is TGTGCCAGCAGAGGACAGTATGGCTACACCTTC.

V and J are TRBV27 and TRBJ2-1, with D unresolved. The CDR3 sequence is 13 residues long. The V and J ends lost 8 bases and 2 bases respectively, with 10 bases between them. CDR1 MNHEY and CDR2 SMNVEV come from the germline V gene (reference sequence). The chain's CDR3 is CASGDDPYNEQFF. The CDR3 DNA sequence: TGTGCCAGCGGAGACGACCCCTACAATGAGCAGTTCTTC.

The genes are TRBV16 and TRBJ1-2, with D tentatively TRBD1 (5 bases). Between the trimmed V and J ends, which lost 4 bases and 3 bases, there was a span of 9 bases. The CDR3 covers 13 residues. Germline V gene data show CDR1 as KGHSY and CDR2 as FQNENV. The CDR3 DNA sequence: TGTGCCAGCAGCCGGAGGGGTGACTATGGCTACACCTTC. Translated: CASSRRGDYGYTF.

The chain uses TRBV4-3 and TRBJ2-1; 9 bases align to TRBD2. The CDR3 spans 18 residues. The V segment lost 1 base and the J segment 6 bases; nucleotides outside the gene matches: 13. The germline gives CDR1 LGHNA, CDR2 YSLEER. In nucleotides, the CDR3 is TGCGCCAGCAGCCAAGTAGGACGGCGGCTAGCGGGGCTCAATGAGCAGTTCTTC. Amino acid sequence: CASSQVGRRLAGLNEQFF.

This chain uses TRBV5-1 with TRBJ1-1; the match to TRBD1 covers 9 bases. The junction had 3 bases not matched to a gene; V was cut back by 4 bases and J by 5 bases. The CDR3 is 13 amino acids. Germline V lookup: CDR1 SGHRS, CDR2 YFSETQ. CDR3 in amino acids: CASSPGQGTEAFF. Here the CDR3 DNA reads TGCGCCAGCAGCCCTGGACAGGGGACTGAAGCTTTCTTT.

V and J are TRBV13 and TRBJ1-1, with 9 bases matching TRBD1. The CDR3 is 16 residues long. V lost 5 bases, J lost 1 base, and 8 bases stayed unmatched. Looked up from germline, CDR1 is PRHDT and CDR2 is FYEKMQ (reference sequence). Here the CDR3 reads CASSPGQGPGNTEAFF. CDR3 sequence (DNA): TGTGCCAGCAGCCCCGGACAGGGGCCAGGGAACACTGAAGCTTTCTTT.

Points on this clone: The germline gene is not matched at one end of the junction; a read error may be the cause. The rearrangement joins TRBV28 to TRBJ2-7; TRBD1 matches 11 bases. The length of the CDR3 is 17 residues. Germline CDR1 reads MDHEN; CDR2 reads SYDVKM. The CDR3 bases are TGTACCAGCAGTTTAAGGGGTGGGGACAGGGGGAACTACGAGCAGTACTTC. Protein: CTSSLRGGDRGNYEQYF.

The rearrangement joins TRBV5-1 to TRBJ1-2; weak D call: TRBD1 (6 bases). CDR1 is SGHRS and CDR2 is YFSETQ in the germline V gene. Trimming removed 2 bases at V and 0 bases at J, with 8 bases between. This CDR3 is built from 14 residues. CDR3 in DNA: TGCGCCAGCAGCTTCGGGACAACTAACTATGGCTACACCTTC. Its translation: CASSFGTTNYGYTF.

The chain recombines TRBV6-5 with TRBJ2-2, with D perhaps TRBD1 (5 bases). The V and J ends lost 0 bases and 3 bases respectively, with 8 bases between them. Germline V gives CDR1 MNHEY, CDR2 SVGAGI. The CDR3 length is 15 residues. CDR3: CASSYSGLHTGELFF. The CDR3 DNA reads TGTGCCAGCAGTTACTCGGGGCTGCACACCGGGGAGCTGTTTTTT.